This TCR beta chain comes out of a study of T cells after posttransplantation cyclophosphamide. About this clone: What it binds is not known.

Germline V lookup: CDR1 SGHTA, CDR2 FQGNSA. The CDR3 has 15 amino acids. General study results and limits: Later post-transplant blood repertoires were often dominated by donor CD8+ memory clones.

Sequencing used immunoSEQ multiplex PCR; TCRdb keeps in-frame clones, though not all of them. The top ten hold 3% to 4% of the sample, which has 25,000 to 30,000 clones, about nine tenths seen once. Material: PBMCs. This TCR was sampled from a man in his fifties. The chain joins TRBV7-2 to TRBJ2-5; tentative D call: TRBD2 (5 bases). The J call may be wrong; the DNA end is better matched by TRBJ2-7. This CDR3 is CASSPGWASTYEQYF. CDR3 sequence (DNA): TGTGCCAGCAGCCCGGGGTGGGCATCCACCTACGAGCAGTACTTC.